Described below is a single T cell receptor (beta chain) sequence and its context. The data originate from a study of metastatic and nonmetastatic thyroid tumors. Study context: Blood and tumor or nodule tissue repertoires from malignant and benign thyroid patients were compared.

The CDR3 extends over 14 amino acids. Germline-derived CDR1 and CDR2 are KGHSH and LQKENI. V was clipped by 3 bases and J by 1 base, with 9 bases between them. TCRdb re-called clones from the PCR reads using MiXCR. The sample contains approximately 42,000 clones, approximately 25% of which appear only once. No patient had received any treatment before thyroid surgery. J is TRBJ1-1 and V is TRBV18; TRBD1 might be the D (6 bases). The receptor was derived from a female donor with papillary thyroid cancer or a benign thyroid nodule (not recorded which). Some clones in this sample may be carry-over from other donors' samples. Sequencing input: tumor tissue. CDR3: CASSPGQKNTEAFF. In nucleotides, the CDR3 is TGTGCCAGCTCACCGGGACAAAAGAACACTGAAGCTTTCTTT.